The 26 T cell receptor beta chains below come from one sample, sequenced in a study of T-cell reconstitution after alpha-beta-depleted transplantation in children. It was with unique molecular identifiers that the TCRbeta library was prepared. TCRdb called the PCR reads again in MiXCR, with one record for every CDR3 protein. Of approximately 83,000 distinct CDR3 sequences listed, roughly 8% were seen once; the top ten hold roughly 7%. The source material was PBMCs from the stem cell graft donor, sampled from the stem cell graft. Source of these receptors: a human donor who donated a stem cell graft to a child with congenital amegakaryocytic thrombocytopenia.

In this sample, this clonotype turned up many times. V is TRBV10-3 and J is TRBJ2-1; TRBD2 aligns across 9 bases. The CDR3 totals 14 residues. The germline gives CDR1 ENHRY, CDR2 SYGVKD. The trim removed 10 bases at V and 3 bases at J, leaving 7 bases unmatched. Here the CDR3 reads CASKIAGDYNEQFF. The CDR3 DNA reads TGTGCCAGTAAAATAGCGGGGGACTACAATGAGCAGTTCTTC.

This clonotype appeared many times. The rearrangement links TRBV24-1 to TRBJ2-1; D remains unclear. CDR3 size: 14 residues. V was cut by 4 bases and J by 5 bases, with 11 bases left in between. CDR1 is KGHDR, CDR2 SFDVKD, per germline. The CDR3 region has the DNA TGTGCCACCAGTGAGATAACCAGGAACAATGAGCAGTTCTTC. This encodes CATSEITRNNEQFF.

This clonotype was recorded at least ten times. The rearrangement links TRBV7-2 to TRBJ2-7, with a tentative D call TRBD1 (5 bases). There are 15 residues in the CDR3. V shed 1 base and J shed 3 bases, with 13 bases lying between them. Looked up from germline, CDR1 is SGHTA and CDR2 is FQGNSA. The CDR3 loop is CASSLEARASYEQYF. The DNA for the CDR3 is TGTGCCAGCAGCTTAGAAGCCAGGGCCAGCTACGAGCAGTACTTC.

This clonotype was observed at least ten times. V and J are TRBV29-1 and TRBJ2-2, with 9 bases identical to TRBD1. The germline V gene has CDR1 SQVTM and CDR2 ANQGSEA. The CDR3 has 14 amino acids. Unmatched junction bases numbered 8, after V lost 7 bases and J lost 5 bases. CDR3 sequence: CSAQGDRVTGELFF. In DNA form, the CDR3 reads TGCAGCGCCCAAGGGGACAGGGTGACCGGGGAGCTGTTTTTT.

Ten or more counts support this clonotype. V is TRBV5-1 and J is TRBJ1-6, with D unresolved. Deletions cut 1 base from V and 9 bases from J, with 17 bases between. The CDR3 runs 16 residues. Germline-derived CDR1 and CDR2 are SGHRS and YFSETQ. Written as DNA, the CDR3 is TGCGCCAGCAGCTTGTACCTTTCGACTGGCTCTTCACCCCTCCACTTT. Protein sequence: CASSLYLSTGSSPLHF.

This clonotype was detected many times. The genes are TRBV20-1 and TRBJ1-3; D unclear. With 4 bases removed from V and 11 bases from J, the gap between germline ends came to 3 bases. The CDR3 totals 8 residues. The germline V gene has CDR1 DFQATT and CDR2 SNEGSKA (reference sequence). This CDR3 reads CSANPIYF. The CDR3, as DNA: TGCAGTGCTAACCCCATATATTTT.

This clonotype showed up many times. The gene calls are TRBV5-1 and TRBJ1-1; 11 bases map to TRBD1. CDR1 and CDR2 from the germline V gene are SGHRS and YFSETQ. This CDR3 region has 15 residues. Trimming cost V 4 bases and J 6 bases; bases outside gene matches: 8. The CDR3 loop reads CASSVGDRGSAEAFF. The CDR3 nucleotides read TGCGCCAGCAGCGTGGGGGACAGGGGGAGCGCTGAAGCTTTCTTT.

The sample holds many counts of this clonotype. The V gene is TRBV5-1, the J gene TRBJ1-2; no definite D call. This CDR3 spans 14 amino acids. Trimming removed 0 bases at V and 8 bases at J, with 14 bases between. Germline values: CDR1 SGHRS, CDR2 YFSETQ. CDR3 region: CASSLDAGLIGYTF. The CDR3, as DNA: TGCGCCAGCAGCTTGGACGCAGGTTTGATAGGCTACACCTTC. The entire variable domain, with the rest obtained from reference TRBV5-1 and TRBJ1-2, is as follows: KAGVTQTPRYLIKTRGQQVTLSCSPISGHRSVSWYQQTPGQGLQFLFEYFSETQRNKGNFPGRFSGRQFSNSRSEMNVSTLELGDSALYLCASSLDAGLIGYTFGSGTRLTVV.

This clonotype occurred many times. CDR3 nucleotides: TGCGCCAGCAGCTTGGTTGGGGCCCGATCCACAGATACGCAGTATTTT. As protein: CASSLVGARSTDTQYF. The chain carries TRBV5-1 and TRBJ2-3, with a possible D match to TRBD1 (5 bases). This CDR3 has 16 amino acids. Germline CDR1 reads SGHRS; CDR2 reads YFSETQ. Trimming removed 0 bases at V and 2 bases at J, with 13 bases between.

This clonotype was picked up many times. V is TRBV5-1 and J is TRBJ1-4; possible D gene TRBD1, 5 bases. This CDR3 region has 16 residues. Germline assignment: CDR1 SGHRS and CDR2 YFSETQ. Between the trimmed V and J ends, which lost 5 bases and 0 bases, there was a span of 14 bases. CDR3 amino acids: CASRFGTLATNEKLFF. CDR3 DNA: TGCGCCAGCAGGTTTGGGACCCTTGCAACTAATGAAAAACTGTTTTTT.

This chain links TRBV7-9 with TRBJ1-4, with D hard to call. The germline V and J ends were trimmed by 5 bases and 8 bases, with 15 bases remaining between them. Germline V gives CDR1 SEHNR, CDR2 FQNEAQ (reference sequence). The CDR3 covers 14 residues. For the CDR3, the DNA is TGTGCCAGCAGCCGGAGCCGGGGAGACGAAAAACTGTTTTTT. This encodes CASSRSRGDEKLFF.

J is TRBJ2-7 and V is TRBV5-1; 7 positions match TRBD2. The V and J ends lost 0 bases and 6 bases, in that order; junction bases with no gene match: 3. The germline gives CDR1 SGHRS, CDR2 YFSETQ. This CDR3 region has 13 residues. This CDR3 is CASSLGLASEQYF. CDR3 bases: TGCGCCAGCAGCTTGGGACTAGCATCCGAGCAGTACTTC.

This clonotype was detected ten times or more. V gene TRBV3-1 combines with J gene TRBJ1-1, with D maybe TRBD1 (5 bases). CDR3 length equals 13 residues. Germline CDR1 and CDR2: LGHDT and YNNKEL (reference sequence). V was cut by 4 bases and J by 7 bases, with 13 bases left in between. This chain's CDR3 is CASSPRGTGEAFF. The DNA for the CDR3 is TGTGCCAGCAGCCCCCGCGGGACGGGTGAAGCTTTCTTT.

This rearrangement joins TRBV12-3 or TRBV12-4 to TRBJ2-1, with D maybe TRBD2 (5 bases). CDR3 length: 14 residues. V lost 3 bases to trimming and J lost 3 bases, with 9 bases between them. CDR3 in DNA: TGTGCCAGCAGTTTGCCGGGGAACTACAATGAGCAGTTCTTC. Residues: CASSLPGNYNEQFF.

There are many counts of this clonotype. The V and J genes are TRBV5-8 and TRBJ2-1; TRBD1 matches 10 bases. Losses at the gene ends were 4 bases for V and 8 bases for J; bases not matched to a gene: 12. This CDR3 is 16 amino acids long. Germline V gene sequence: CDR1 SGHTS, CDR2 YDEGEE. The CDR3 here is CASSLYGTGEGDEQFF. The CDR3, as DNA: TGTGCCAGCAGCCTGTACGGGACAGGGGAAGGTGATGAGCAGTTCTTC.

This clonotype occurred many times. The rearrangement joins TRBV7-9 to TRBJ1-6; the match to TRBD1 covers 9 bases. CDR1 is SEHNR and CDR2 is FQNEAQ in the germline V gene (reference sequence). The length of the CDR3 is 14 residues. V lost 5 bases and J lost 9; bases outside the gene matches: 5. The CDR3 coding sequence is TGTGCCAGCAGCACGACAGGGGGAACTTCACCCCTCCACTTT. It translates to CASSTTGGTSPLHF. Full variable domain (rest looked up from reference TRBV7-9 and TRBJ1-6): DTGVSQNPRHKITKRGQNVTFRCDPISEHNRLYWYRQTLGQGPEFLTYFQNEAQLEKSRLLSDRFSAERPKGSFSTLEIQRTEQGDSAMYLCASSTTGGTSPLHFGNGTRLTVT.

This clonotype was seen more than once but under ten times. Here the CDR3 reads CASSSQGSDNEKLFF. The CDR3 DNA sequence: TGCGCCAGCAGCTCCCAGGGGTCCGATAATGAAAAACTGTTTTTT. The chain carries TRBV5-1 and TRBJ1-4, with D perhaps TRBD1 (6 bases). Trimming shortened V by 3 bases and J by 4 bases, and 13 bases separated the two germline ends. CDR1 and CDR2 from the germline V gene are SGHRS and YFSETQ. The CDR3 is 15 amino acids.

Many counts were recorded for this clonotype. The rearrangement uses TRBV27 and TRBJ1-2, with D perhaps matching TRBD1 (5 bases). Per germline, CDR1 MNHEY and CDR2 SMNVEV (reference sequence). The CDR3 covers 13 residues. V was trimmed by 3 bases and J by 5 bases, leaving 10 bases between them. CDR3 in DNA: TGTGCCAGCAGTTTTGAGGGGCGGTATGGCTACACCTTC. It is translated as CASSFEGRYGYTF.

This clonotype was seen repeatedly, ten times or more. The CDR3 protein is CASSVGNTGELFF. The CDR3 coding sequence is TGCGCCAGCAGCGTGGGTAACACCGGGGAGCTGTTTTTT. The V call is TRBV5-1, the J call TRBJ2-2; no reliable D call. The V and J ends lost 4 bases and 2 bases respectively, with 6 bases between them. Germline CDR1 is SGHRS and CDR2 is YFSETQ. This CDR3 region has 13 residues.

Regarding this clonotype: This sequence may be a read error, since a much larger clone differs from it by one base. The V gene is TRBV5-1, the J gene TRBJ2-7; possibly TRBD2 for D (6 bases). V shed 2 bases and J shed 0 bases, with 12 bases lying between them. This CDR3 is built from 15 residues. Germline-derived CDR1 and CDR2 are SGHRS and YFSETQ. As DNA, the CDR3 is TGCGCCAGCAGCTTAGGTCTAGCGAACTCCTACGAGCAGTACTTC. Its protein product is CASSLGLANSYEQYF.

This clonotype was picked up a small number of times. The genes are TRBV12-3 or TRBV12-4 and TRBJ2-2; possible D gene TRBD2, 7 bases. The CDR3 runs 15 residues. Trimming stripped 4 bases from V and 0 bases from J, with 9 bases between. The CDR3 loop is CASSSGGANTGELFF. In DNA, the CDR3 is TGTGCCAGCAGTTCGGGGGGCGCGAACACCGGGGAGCTGTTTTTT.

Ten or more counts support this clonotype. This chain joins TRBV11-2 and TRBJ2-5; D gene ambiguous. The CDR3 loop spans 12 amino acids. The ends were cut back, 0 bases at V and 5 bases at J, with 4 bases in the middle. Germline V CDR1 and CDR2: SGHAT, FQNNGV. CDR3 sequence (DNA): TGTGCCAGCAGCTTAGAGTTCGAGACCCAGTACTTC. Protein: CASSLEFETQYF.

Many counts were recorded for this clonotype. The rearrangement links TRBV28 to TRBJ1-2; D uncertain. Between the trimmed V and J ends, which lost 2 bases and 6 bases, there was a span of 10 bases. Per the germline V gene, CDR1 is MDHEN and CDR2 is SYDVKM. The CDR3 contains 13 residues. The DNA of the CDR3 is TGTGCCAGCAGTTTACAGCCAGCGGATGGCTACACCTTC. Amino acid sequence: CASSLQPADGYTF.

Many counts were recorded for this clonotype. The rearrangement links TRBV7-2 to TRBJ2-2; D gene unclear. CDR1 and CDR2 from the germline V gene are SGHTA and FQGNSA. This CDR3 is built from 13 residues. V lost 5 bases to trimming and J lost 7 bases, with 11 bases between them. The CDR3 DNA reads TGTGCCAGCAGCCGCCGTTTAGGCGGGGAGCTGTTTTTT. This encodes CASSRRLGGELFF.

This clonotype was seen at least ten times. The gene calls are TRBV5-5 and TRBJ1-4; tentatively, D is TRBD1 (5 bases). The CDR3 is 15 residues long. From germline, CDR1 is SGHKS and CDR2 YYEKEE (reference sequence). Trimming cost V 1 base and J 8 bases, with 15 bases left between them. CDR3 bases: TGTGCCAGCAGCTTGCTGGACGGGGGAGTGGAAAAACTGTTTTTT. Amino acid sequence: CASSLLDGGVEKLFF.

This clonotype was counted many times. V and J are TRBV7-9 and TRBJ2-5, with TRBD1 matching 7 bases. This CDR3 is built from 15 residues. Looked up from germline, CDR1 is SEHNR and CDR2 is FQNEAQ (reference sequence). Losses at the gene ends were 4 bases for V and 2 bases for J; bases not matched to a gene: 7. CDR3: CASSSSGTEQETQYF. The CDR3 DNA reads TGTGCCAGCAGCTCCTCCGGGACAGAGCAAGAGACCCAGTACTTC. Looking up the rest from reference TRBV7-9 and TRBJ2-5 gives the full variable domain: DTGVSQNPRHKITKRGQNVTFRCDPISEHNRLYWYRQTLGQGPEFLTYFQNEAQLEKSRLLSDRFSAERPKGSFSTLEIQRTEQGDSAMYLCASSSSGTEQETQYFGPGTRLLVL.